The next 17 T cell receptor beta chains were all read from a single sample in a study of blood T cells in healthy people across ages. PCR was performed a second time for about 7 to 11 cycles using a sample-barcoded 5' primer and a J-beta primer mix. A single record per CDR3 protein comes from TCRdb applying MiXCR to the 5' RACE reads. This sample has 700,000 to 800,000 distinct CDR3 sequences; roughly 41% occur once, and the top ten carry less than 25%. The sequenced sample consisted of blood. The receptors shown here come from a woman aged 55-70 years in good health.

For this clonotype: A read error is possible here, since a much larger clone lies one base away. The V call is TRBV7-9, the J call TRBJ2-7; 10 bases map to TRBD1. CDR1 is SEHNR, CDR2 FQNEAQ, per germline (reference sequence). The CDR3 sequence is 16 residues long. The V gene end was trimmed by 5 bases and the J gene end by 9 bases; junction bases not matched to a gene: 16. The CDR3 reads CASSHPKGQGTGRQYF. DNA for the CDR3: TGTGCCAGCAGCCATCCTAAGGGACAGGGGACCGGAAGGCAGTACTTC.

This clonotype was counted a few times. V usage is TRBV12-3 or TRBV12-4 and J usage is TRBJ1-5; TRBD1 matches at 9 bases. J lost 0 bases, V lost 7 bases, and 4 bases had no gene match. There are 15 residues in the CDR3. CDR3 DNA sequence: TGTGCCAGCACCCCGACAGGGGGTAGCAATCAGCCCCAGCATTTT. The encoded protein is CASTPTGGSNQPQHF.

This clonotype was seen a handful of times. CDR3 residues: CASSSRDGIIYEQYF. DNA of the CDR3: TGTGCCAGCAGTAGCCGGGACGGAATAATCTACGAGCAGTACTTC. The chain combines TRBV12-3 or TRBV12-4 with TRBJ2-7; either TRBD1 or TRBD2 may supply D (5 bases each). The CDR3 length is 15 residues. The V end lost 5 bases, the J end lost 3 bases, and 17 bases lay between the germline ends.

This chain's CDR3 is CATKEGEDTEAFF. The CDR3 DNA sequence: TGCGCCACTAAAGAGGGCGAAGACACTGAAGCTTTCTTT. The V gene is TRBV5-1, the J gene TRBJ1-1; D is ambiguous. This CDR3 contains 13 residues. V lost 9 bases, J lost 3 bases, and 15 bases lay in between. Germline V gives CDR1 SGHRS, CDR2 YFSETQ.

This clonotype was counted many times. The gene calls are TRBV20-1 and TRBJ2-1; tentative D call: TRBD2 (5 bases). The CDR3 totals 13 residues. Trimming removed 1 base at V and 1 base at J, with 5 bases between. The germline V gene encodes CDR1 DFQATT and CDR2 SNEGSKA (reference sequence). The CDR3 DNA reads as TGCAGTGCTAGAGCGGGGTCCTACAATGAGCAGTTCTTC. Translation: CSARAGSYNEQFF.

This clonotype was recorded a few times. The DNA of the CDR3 is TGTGCCAGCAGTGAAGTCGAGCAGAGAGTGTGGCAGTACTTC. It translates to CASSEVEQRVWQYF. The chain employs TRBV6-1 and TRBJ2-4; D is ambiguous. This CDR3 has 14 residues. Germline-derived CDR1 and CDR2 are MNHNS and SASEGT. Trimming removed 1 base from V and 13 bases from J, with 17 bases in between.

This clonotype has just a few counts. The CDR3 region is CASSLKGELGYTF. The CDR3 DNA reads TGTGCCAGCAGCCTGAAGGGGGAGTTAGGCTACACCTTC. J is TRBJ1-2 and V is TRBV28; maybe TRBD1 (6 bases). Trimming removed 6 bases from V and 8 bases from J, with 16 bases in between. The germline CDR1 and CDR2 sequences are MDHEN and SYDVKM. CDR3 length: 13 residues.

This rearrangement joins TRBV29-1 to TRBJ2-4; 8 bases are shared with TRBD2. The assigned J gene may be wrong: the sequence end matches TRBJ2-5 better. This CDR3 contains 13 residues. Germline assignment: CDR1 SQVTM and CDR2 ANQGSEA. The CDR3 DNA sequence: TGCAGCGTTGATGGACTAGCTGCGGAGACCCAGTACTTC. It yields the protein CSVDGLAAETQYF.

In this sample, this clonotype turned up a few times. The gene calls are TRBV6-5 and TRBJ1-5; no clear D. V lost 5 bases to trimming and J lost 5 bases, with 10 bases between them. CDR1 is MNHEY and CDR2 is SVGAGI in the germline V gene. The CDR3 runs 13 residues. The CDR3: CASSRERDQPQHF. The DNA for the CDR3 is TGTGCCAGCAGTCGGGAAAGGGATCAGCCCCAGCATTTT.

There are a few counts of this clonotype. This chain uses TRBV19 with TRBJ2-3; D is undetermined. In germline, CDR1 is LNHDA, CDR2 SQIVND (reference sequence). There are 14 residues in the CDR3. V lost 7 bases to trimming and J lost 0 bases, with 11 bases between them. Here the CDR3 DNA reads TGTGCCAGTAAGGGTGATTCTAGCACAGATACGCAGTATTTT. This codes for CASKGDSSTDTQYF.

This clonotype has just a few counts. J is TRBJ1-1 and V is TRBV10-3; possible D gene TRBD1, 6 bases. Germline CDR1 reads ENHRY; CDR2 reads SYGVKD. The V gene lost 5 bases and the J gene lost 0 bases, with 19 bases spanning the gap. CDR3 length: 17 residues. CDR3 in DNA: TGTGCCATCAGTCCCAGGGGTTCGAGCGATTTGAACACTGAAGCTTTCTTT. It is translated as CAISPRGSSDLNTEAFF.

V is TRBV7-2 and J is TRBJ1-1; TRBD1 agrees at 8 bases. CDR3 size: 15 residues. Per the germline V gene, CDR1 is SGHTA and CDR2 is FQGNSA. V lost 5 bases, J lost 4 bases, and 9 bases stayed unmatched. The CDR3, as DNA: TGTGCCAGCAGCCCCGGGCAGGGGGCCGTCACTGAAGCTTTCTTT. This translates into CASSPGQGAVTEAFF.

The chain uses TRBV6-2 or TRBV6-3 and TRBJ2-7, with 7 bases lining up with TRBD2. The V gene's germline CDR1 is MNHEY and CDR2 SVGEGT. This CDR3 has 15 residues. The V segment lost 5 bases and the J segment 3 bases; nucleotides outside the gene matches: 10. CDR3 sequence (DNA): TGTGCCAGCAGTGGGCTCAGGGCTAGCGGCTACGAGCAGTACTTC. It specifies CASSGLRASGYEQYF.

This clonotype was detected once. CDR3 protein: CSARGPSVETQYF. CDR3 in DNA: TGCAGTGCTAGAGGCCCTAGCGTGGAGACCCAGTACTTC. The chain combines TRBV20-1 with TRBJ2-5, with D possibly matching TRBD2 (6 bases). From germline, CDR1 is DFQATT and CDR2 SNEGSKA (reference sequence). The CDR3 extends over 13 amino acids. Trimming stripped 1 base from V and 5 bases from J, with 11 bases between.

The chain combines TRBV29-1 with TRBJ2-3; D is possibly TRBD1 or TRBD2 (6 bases each). V shed 4 bases and J shed 3 bases, with 20 bases lying between them. Germline CDR1 is SQVTM and CDR2 is ANQGSEA. The CDR3 is made up of 16 amino acids. CDR3: CSVARSRGPRTDTQYF. Here the CDR3 DNA reads TGCAGCGTTGCTCGCAGTCGGGGGCCACGAACAGATACGCAGTATTTT.

The table lists this clonotype with a count of one. The chain recombines TRBV7-9 with TRBJ2-3; tentatively, D is TRBD1 (5 bases). V was trimmed by 4 bases and J by 6 bases, leaving 11 bases between them. The CDR3 runs to 13 residues. Germline lookup yields CDR1 SEHNR and CDR2 FQNEAQ (reference sequence). The CDR3 protein is CASSSQGWDTQYF. The CDR3 region has the DNA TGTGCCAGCAGCTCTCAGGGATGGGATACGCAGTATTTT.

The CDR3: CSALRTGSSYEQYF. The CDR3 nucleotides read TGCAGTGCTCTGCGGACAGGGAGCTCCTACGAGCAGTACTTC. This sequence joins TRBV20-1 and TRBJ2-7; the match to TRBD1 covers 8 bases. The CDR3 consists of 14 residues. Germline loops: CDR1 DFQATT, CDR2 SNEGSKA (reference sequence). V shed 5 bases and J 0 bases; nucleotides not matched to a gene: 6.